The 4 T cell receptor beta chains reported below all come from one sample, sequenced in a study of CD8 T cells in ankylosing spondylitis. Study results and caveats: The study identified a TCR beta motif of several highly homologous variants that appeared characteristic of ankylosing spondylitis blood.

TCRdb re-called the 5' RACE reads through MiXCR, storing one row per CDR3 protein. The sample includes about 330,000 distinct CDR3 sequences, roughly 8% of them seen just once. The antigens for these receptors are not known. Sequenced sample: blood, either unsorted or a sorted T cell fraction (not recorded which). Receptors originate from a male donor with ankylosing spondylitis.

This clonotype has ten or more counts. The rearrangement joins TRBV7-2 to TRBJ2-7; 7 bases map to TRBD2. The CDR3 runs to 13 residues. V trimming: 8 bases; J trimming: 2 bases; junction bases outside the gene matches: 6. Per germline, CDR1 SGHTA and CDR2 FQGNSA. The CDR3 DNA reads as TGTGCCAGCGGGAGGGAGGCGACCTACGAGCAGTACTTC. It codes for CASGREATYEQYF.

This clonotype was recorded many times. The V call is TRBV29-1, the J call TRBJ2-7; weak D call: TRBD1 (6 bases). This CDR3 spans 13 amino acids. The V gene's germline CDR1 is SQVTM and CDR2 ANQGSEA. V shed 6 bases and J shed 0 bases, with 12 bases lying between them. CDR3 DNA sequence: TGCAGCGTAGACAGGCTCAGCTCCTACGAGCAGTACTTC. This encodes CSVDRLSSYEQYF.

This clonotype showed up just once. This chain uses TRBV6-1 with TRBJ2-6, with 8 bases aligning to TRBD1. The V segment lost 5 bases and the J segment 4 bases; nucleotides outside the gene matches: 7. The CDR3 consists of 16 residues. Germline CDR1 is MNHNS and CDR2 is SASEGT. The CDR3 nucleotides are TGTGCCAGCAGTCCCGGGACAGGCTCCGGGGCCAACGTCCTGACTTTC. Its protein is CASSPGTGSGANVLTF.

The chain couples TRBV12-3 or TRBV12-4 to TRBJ1-3; D not certain. The CDR3 contains 11 residues. Trimming stripped 5 bases from V and 6 bases from J, with 5 bases between. In DNA, the CDR3 is TGTGCCAGCAGTAAGGCAAACACCATATATTTT. Amino acids: CASSKANTIYF.